These 29 T cell receptor beta chains were sequenced from one sample in a study of cytomegalovirus exposure and HLA in healthy donors. The study ran its PCR with 60 Vbeta and 13 Jbeta primers. Assay: immunoSEQ multiplex PCR; the TCRdb copy retains only in-frame clones and omits some. Of fewer than 200,000 clones listed, approximately 81% are singletons. The sequenced sample was PBMCs. Source of these receptors: a woman in her twenties or thirties in good health and CMV-seronegative.

The chain carries TRBV7-8 and TRBJ1-2; D gene uncertain. The ends were cut back, 8 bases at V and 1 base at J, with 14 bases in the middle. CDR3 length: 14 amino acids. The germline gives CDR1 SGHVS, CDR2 FQNEAQ. The CDR3 DNA sequence: TGTGCCAGCGGAAGTGGCGGGGATAACTATGGCTACACCTTC. The encoded protein is CASGSGGDNYGYTF.

This clone was seen a handful of times. This chain uses TRBV6-1 with TRBJ2-3; 10 nucleotides match TRBD2. Germline loops: CDR1 MNHNS, CDR2 SASEGT. V gave up 6 bases and J gave up 5 bases; unmatched junction bases: 8. The CDR3 runs 15 residues. In nucleotides, the CDR3 is TGTGCCAGCAGCCGTCTAGCGGGAGCTGGAGATACGCAGTATTTT. Its translation is CASSRLAGAGDTQYF.

The rearrangement joins TRBV6-6 to TRBJ2-7; 8 bases align to TRBD1. The CDR3 covers 14 residues. Germline V lookup: CDR1 MNHNY, CDR2 SVGAGI (reference sequence). The J segment lost 4 bases and the V segment lost 6 bases, leaving 8 bases of the junction unmatched. CDR3 nucleotide sequence: TGTGCCAGCAGCATACAGGGGGAGGCGTACGAGCAGTACTTC. Its protein product is CASSIQGEAYEQYF.

This chain links TRBV7-2 with TRBJ2-3, with D maybe TRBD1 (6 bases). This CDR3 is 15 amino acids long. Between the trimmed V and J ends, which lost 2 bases and 4 bases, there was a span of 13 bases. Germline CDR1 and CDR2: SGHTA and FQGNSA. The CDR3 protein is CASSLKLEGADTQYF. For the CDR3, the DNA is TGTGCCAGCAGCTTAAAGCTCGAGGGGGCAGATACGCAGTATTTT.

The rearrangement links TRBV28 to TRBJ2-6, with D perhaps TRBD1 (5 bases). CDR1 is MDHEN and CDR2 is SYDVKM in the germline V gene. The CDR3 consists of 17 residues. Trimming took 5 bases from V and 0 from J, leaving 14 bases between them. The chain's CDR3 is CASSPWTTNSGANVLTF. CDR3 sequence (DNA): TGTGCCAGCAGTCCTTGGACAACCAACTCTGGGGCCAACGTCCTGACTTTC.

CDR3 loop: CASSPGQGVTGELFF. As DNA, the CDR3 is TGTGCCAGCAGCCCGGGACAGGGGGTCACCGGGGAGCTGTTTTTT. V is TRBV5-4 and J is TRBJ2-2, with 11 bases fitting TRBD1. Trimming at V came to 4 bases and at J to 4 bases, leaving 3 bases not matched to a gene. Germline assignment: CDR1 SGHNT and CDR2 YYREEE (reference sequence). The length of the CDR3 is 15 residues.

V is TRBV7-2 and J is TRBJ2-5; no definite D call. CDR3 size: 16 residues. The ends were cut back, 5 bases at V and 4 bases at J, with 20 bases in the middle. Germline lookup yields CDR1 SGHTA and CDR2 FQGNSA. CDR3: CASSTKVTVFGETQYF. CDR3 bases: TGTGCCAGCAGCACCAAAGTTACGGTTTTCGGAGAGACCCAGTACTTC.

The chain has TRBV6-5 and TRBJ1-2; 10 bases match TRBD1. Germline V CDR1 and CDR2: MNHEY, SVGAGI. V was clipped by 4 bases and J by 5 bases; unmatched bases: 1. The CDR3 extends over 13 amino acids. CDR3: CASSLDRGYGYTF. As DNA, the CDR3 is TGTGCCAGCAGTTTGGACAGGGGGTATGGCTACACCTTC.

J is TRBJ2-3 and V is TRBV5-1; TRBD2 matches 13 bases. The junction had 8 bases not matched to a gene; V was cut back by 7 bases and J by 0 bases. Germline CDR1 SGHRS, CDR2 YFSETQ. The CDR3 runs to 17 residues. CDR3: CASAKGTSGASTDTQYF. In DNA form, the CDR3 reads TGCGCCAGCGCAAAAGGGACTAGCGGGGCCAGCACAGATACGCAGTATTTT. Full variable domain (rest looked up from reference TRBV5-1 and TRBJ2-3): KAGVTQTPRYLIKTRGQQVTLSCSPISGHRSVSWYQQTPGQGLQFLFEYFSETQRNKGNFPGRFSGRQFSNSRSEMNVSTLELGDSALYLCASAKGTSGASTDTQYFGPGTRLTVL.

This clone was seen only once. The chain has TRBV5-8 and TRBJ2-1, with D unresolved. This CDR3 has 16 amino acids. The V and J ends lost 2 bases and 4 bases respectively, with 16 bases between them. Germline V gene sequence: CDR1 SGHTS, CDR2 YDEGEE. In nucleotides, the CDR3 is TGTGCCAGCAGCTTCGCCCTAGGCGGAAATTACAATGAGCAGTTCTTC. It specifies CASSFALGGNYNEQFF.

The genes are TRBV9 and TRBJ2-2; D gene ambiguous. V was cut by 0 bases and J by 5 bases, with 11 bases left in between. The CDR3 has 15 residues. Germline CDR1 and CDR2: SGDLS and YYNGEE. CDR3 bases: TGTGCCAGCAGCGTAGAGCAAGTGGTTACCGGGGAGCTGTTTTTT. This sequence encodes CASSVEQVVTGELFF.

This sequence joins TRBV6-5 and TRBJ1-4, with 8 positions matching TRBD1. CDR1 is MNHEY, CDR2 SVGAGI, per germline. The CDR3 extends over 15 amino acids. With V trimmed by 5 bases and J by 7 bases, 9 bases remained unmatched. CDR3 in DNA: TGTGCCAGCAGTCGAAACAGGGGGTCGCGTGAAAAACTGTTTTTT. Residues: CASSRNRGSREKLFF.

This clone was seen a few times. The V call is TRBV28, the J call TRBJ2-2, with D maybe TRBD2 (5 bases). The germline V and J ends were trimmed by 4 bases and 8 bases, with 14 bases remaining between them. Germline V lookup: CDR1 MDHEN, CDR2 SYDVKM. The CDR3 is 14 amino acids. CDR3 nucleotide sequence: TGTGCCAGCAGTTCAATAAGACTAAGTGGGGAGCTGTTTTTT. Translating gives CASSSIRLSGELFF. Using reference TRBV28 and TRBJ2-2 for the parts outside the CDR3, the full variable domain is DVKVTQSSRYLVKRTGEKVFLECVQDMDHENMFWYRQDPGLGLRLIYFSYDVKMKEKGDIPEGYSVSREKKERFSLILESASTNQTSMYLCASSSIRLSGELFFGEGSRLTVL.

The chain's CDR3 is CASSRGLAGGLSYEQYF. In DNA form, the CDR3 reads TGCGCCAGCAGCCGGGGACTAGCGGGAGGCCTGTCTTACGAGCAGTACTTC. The chain is built from TRBV4-1 and TRBJ2-7; 15 bases are a match to TRBD2. Germline trimming cut 4 bases from V and 4 bases from J; bases unmatched to any gene: 8. Germline CDR1 reads MGHRA; CDR2 reads YSYEKL. The CDR3 sequence is 17 residues long.

CDR3 protein: CASSLADTEAFF. CDR3 in DNA: TGCGCCAGCAGCTTGGCGGACACTGAAGCTTTCTTT. The rearrangement joins TRBV5-1 to TRBJ1-1, with D unresolved. Germline lookup yields CDR1 SGHRS and CDR2 YFSETQ. The CDR3 loop spans 12 amino acids. Trimming removed 0 bases from V and 3 bases from J, with 3 bases in between. Variable domain in full (rest from reference TRBV5-1 and TRBJ1-1): KAGVTQTPRYLIKTRGQQVTLSCSPISGHRSVSWYQQTPGQGLQFLFEYFSETQRNKGNFPGRFSGRQFSNSRSEMNVSTLELGDSALYLCASSLADTEAFFGQGTRLTVV.

This rearrangement joins TRBV11-2 to TRBJ1-6; 8 bases map to TRBD1. V trimming: 5 bases; J trimming: 6 bases; junction bases outside the gene matches: 6. This CDR3 has 15 residues. Germline V gene lookup returns CDR1 SGHAT and CDR2 FQNNGV. The CDR3 DNA reads TGTGCCAGCAGCGCAGACAGGGGTACTAATTCACCCCTCCACTTT. Its protein product is CASSADRGTNSPLHF.

The chain employs TRBV18 and TRBJ2-7; 9 bases align to TRBD1. The CDR3 runs to 16 residues. V was clipped by 4 bases and J by 2 bases; unmatched bases: 9. The germline gives CDR1 KGHSH, CDR2 LQKENI. The CDR3 here is CASSLNRDRVTYEQYF. The CDR3 DNA reads TGTGCCAGCTCACTCAACCGGGACAGGGTGACCTACGAGCAGTACTTC.

The rearrangement joins TRBV5-8 to TRBJ2-7; D is uncertain. Germline V gene sequence: CDR1 SGHTS, CDR2 YDEGEE. Between the trimmed V and J ends, which lost 4 bases and 0 bases, there was a span of 8 bases. There are 13 residues in the CDR3. The CDR3 nucleotides read TGTGCCAGCAGCAGATACAGCTCCTACGAGCAGTACTTC. Translation gives CASSRYSSYEQYF.

This chain connects TRBV19 to TRBJ2-2, with D maybe TRBD1 (5 bases). The germline V and J ends were trimmed by 3 bases and 4 bases, with 9 bases remaining between them. Germline V CDR1 and CDR2: LNHDA, SQIVND (reference sequence). The CDR3 spans 14 residues. The CDR3 is CASSMGQTTGELFF. CDR3 nucleotides: TGTGCCAGTAGTATGGGGCAGACCACCGGGGAGCTGTTTTTT.

The CDR3 protein is CASSLGQGAGYEQYF. Written as DNA, the CDR3 is TGTGCCAGCAGCTTGGGACAGGGGGCGGGGTACGAGCAGTACTTC. The J gene is TRBJ2-7, the V gene TRBV7-7; 12 bases match TRBD1. J gave up 4 bases and V 3 bases, and 4 bases lay outside the gene matches. The length of the CDR3 is 15 residues. Per germline, CDR1 SSHAT and CDR2 FNYEAQ (reference sequence).

This chain links TRBV2 with TRBJ2-5; D is uncertain. The end of the DNA aligns better with TRBJ2-7, so the J call may be wrong. This CDR3 contains 10 residues. Germline assignment: CDR1 SNHLY and CDR2 FYNNEI. CDR3 in DNA: TGTGCCAGCAGTGCGTACGAGCAGTACTTC. It codes for CASSAYEQYF.

This clone occurred once. This chain links TRBV7-2 with TRBJ2-7, with 8 positions matching TRBD2. This CDR3 is built from 15 residues. V gave up 5 bases and J gave up 2 bases; unmatched junction bases: 8. Germline loops: CDR1 SGHTA, CDR2 FQGNSA. CDR3 in DNA: TGTGCCAGCAGCGAACGGGGGGGCGCTACCTACGAGCAGTACTTC. Encoded protein: CASSERGGATYEQYF.

Details on this clone: One end of the junction varies from germline; a read error may be responsible. This sequence joins TRBV7-9 and TRBJ1-4; D may be TRBD1 (6 bases). CDR3 length: 16 residues. Germline V gene lookup returns CDR1 SEHNR and CDR2 FQNEAQ (reference sequence). The CDR3 reads CASRLDWGPTNEKLFF. The DNA for the CDR3 is TGTGCCAGCAGATTAGACTGGGGGCCAACTAATGAAAAACTGTTTTTT.

This clone came up once. This chain joins TRBV4-3 and TRBJ2-7, with 11 bases that match TRBD1. The CDR3 covers 17 residues. Germline V gene sequence: CDR1 LGHNA, CDR2 YSLEER. Trimming cost V 3 bases and J 4 bases; bases outside gene matches: 11. The CDR3 reads CASSQGFRDRGKYEQYF. CDR3 DNA sequence: TGCGCCAGCAGCCAGGGCTTCAGGGACAGGGGGAAATACGAGCAGTACTTC.

The V gene is TRBV4-1, the J gene TRBJ1-4, with 8 nucleotides matching TRBD1. CDR1 MGHRA and CDR2 YSYEKL come from the germline V gene. V lost 3 bases to trimming and J lost 6 bases; unmatched junction nucleotides: 9. CDR3 length: 16 residues. In nucleotides, the CDR3 is TGCGCCAGCAGCCAGGGGACAGGTCCCCCGTATGAAAAACTGTTTTTT. Its protein is CASSQGTGPPYEKLFF.

This chain joins TRBV10-3 and TRBJ2-7; tentatively, D is TRBD1 (5 bases). The V end lost 3 bases, the J end lost 1 base, and 10 bases lay between the germline ends. CDR1 and CDR2 from the germline V gene are ENHRY and SYGVKD. CDR3 length: 14 residues. The CDR3 DNA follows: TGTGCCATCAGTGATAGTTCAGGGTCCTACGAGCAGTACTTC. Translation gives CAISDSSGSYEQYF.

The chain carries TRBV4-3 and TRBJ2-7; 7 nucleotides line up with TRBD1. This CDR3 spans 12 amino acids. Germline V gene data show CDR1 as LGHNA and CDR2 as YSLEER. After removal of 2 bases from V and 13 bases from J, the junction contained 8 bases not matched to a gene. In DNA, the CDR3 is TGCGCCAGCAGCCAACAAAGGGGGCGGTTATACTTC. Translation gives CASSQQRGRLYF.

V gene TRBV9 combines with J gene TRBJ2-2, with 7 bases aligning to TRBD2. Trimming cost V 4 bases and J 6 bases; bases outside gene matches: 9. CDR1 SGDLS and CDR2 YYNGEE come from the germline V gene. The CDR3 is made up of 15 amino acids. The CDR3 protein is CASSPSGRAAGELFF. DNA for the CDR3: TGTGCCAGCAGCCCCTCTGGGAGGGCCGCCGGGGAGCTGTTTTTT.

The rearrangement links TRBV28 to TRBJ2-4; D possibly corresponds to TRBD2 (5 bases). There are 18 residues in the CDR3. CDR1 and CDR2 (germline): MDHEN, SYDVKM. The V gene lost 5 bases and the J gene lost 0 bases, with 20 bases spanning the gap. DNA of the CDR3: TGTGCCAGCAGTACATGGACTCAAGCTACCTTAGCCAAAAACATTCAGTACTTC. Its translation: CASSTWTQATLAKNIQYF. The variable domain in full, with the rest retrieved from reference TRBV28 and TRBJ2-4, is DVKVTQSSRYLVKRTGEKVFLECVQDMDHENMFWYRQDPGLGLRLIYFSYDVKMKEKGDIPEGYSVSREKKERFSLILESASTNQTSMYLCASSTWTQATLAKNIQYFGAGTRLSVL.